This TCR beta chain was captured by sequencing in a study of blood T cell repertoires in COVID-19. Study in general: Acute and convalescent COVID-19 samples came from the United States, Italy and Spain.

This CDR3 contains 12 residues. Trimming removed 6 bases at V and 7 bases at J, with 12 bases between. Germline V CDR1 and CDR2: LGHNA, YNFKEQ. Under the authors' procedure: Reference gene primer amplification gave nucleated cell count estimates. The protocol was immunoSEQ multiplex PCR, while the TCRdb copy is restricted to in-frame clones and leaves out a portion. V, J and clone size reflect that table, while D and trimming were determined from the DNA. The table lists roughly 220,000 clones, around 83% of them singletons. Cohorts were determined from participant-reported clinical history. The sequence derives from a woman between 40 and 55 years old with acute COVID-19. The sample comprised PBMCs or T cells enriched from blood (not recorded which). This rearrangement joins TRBV4-2 to TRBJ1-1; tentative D call: TRBD1 (5 bases). DNA for the CDR3: TGTGCCAGCAGGCTCCAGGGTCTTGAAGCTTTCTTT. This gives the protein CASRLQGLEAFF.